Sequencing of this TCR beta chain was carried out in a study of T cells in localized non-small cell lung cancer. On this clone itself: Its antigen is not known.

CDR1 and CDR2 (germline): LNHDA, SQIVND (reference sequence). Trimming removed 7 bases from V and 2 bases from J, with 12 bases in between. The length of the CDR3 is 14 residues. Study outcomes and limitations: Heterogeneity within the tumor remains possible, as just one region underwent sequencing. A median about 56 of the top 100 tumor clones appeared in adjacent lung.

Sequencing used immunoSEQ multiplex PCR; TCRdb keeps in-frame clones, though not all of them. The profile shows 50,000 to 65,000 clones, approximately 80% of them singletons. Specimen: PBMCs, collected before any cancer treatment. The chain recombines TRBV19 with TRBJ1-3; maybe TRBD1 (6 bases). This TCR was sampled from a man aged 35 to 70 with stage II lung adenocarcinoma. Here the CDR3 DNA reads TGTGCCAGTAATTCGGACAGCCCTGGAAACACCATATATTTT. Protein sequence: CASNSDSPGNTIYF.